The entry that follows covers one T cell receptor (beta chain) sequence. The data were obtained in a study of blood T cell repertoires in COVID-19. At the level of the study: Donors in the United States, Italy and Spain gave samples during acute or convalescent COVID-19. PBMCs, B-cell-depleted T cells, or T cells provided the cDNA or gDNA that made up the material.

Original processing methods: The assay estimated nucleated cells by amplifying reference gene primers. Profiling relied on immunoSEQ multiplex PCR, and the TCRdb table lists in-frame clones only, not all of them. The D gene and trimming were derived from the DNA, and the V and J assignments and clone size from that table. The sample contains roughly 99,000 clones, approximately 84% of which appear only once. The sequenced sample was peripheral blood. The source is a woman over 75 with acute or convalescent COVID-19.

Here the CDR3 DNA reads TGTGCCAGCAGCTTGGGAGGAGGGGACTCCTACAATGAGCAGTTCTTC. Translation: CASSLGGGDSYNEQFF. The J gene is TRBJ2-1, the V gene TRBV5-4, with a possible D match to TRBD2 (6 bases). This CDR3 is 16 amino acids long. V was cut by 0 bases and J by 0 bases, with 10 bases left in between. The V gene's germline CDR1 is SGHNT and CDR2 YYREEE (reference sequence).